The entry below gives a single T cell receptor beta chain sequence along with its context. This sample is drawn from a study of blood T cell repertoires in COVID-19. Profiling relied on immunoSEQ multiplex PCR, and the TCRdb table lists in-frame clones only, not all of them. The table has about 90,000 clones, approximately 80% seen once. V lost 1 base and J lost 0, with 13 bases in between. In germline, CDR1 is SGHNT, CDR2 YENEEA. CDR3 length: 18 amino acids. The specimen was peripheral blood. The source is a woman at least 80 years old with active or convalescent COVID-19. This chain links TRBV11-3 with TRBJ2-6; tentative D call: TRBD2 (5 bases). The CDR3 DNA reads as TGTGCCAGCAGCTTAGGTACCCCGGGAAGCTCTGGGGCCAACGTCCTGACTTTC. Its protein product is CASSLGTPGSSGANVLTF.